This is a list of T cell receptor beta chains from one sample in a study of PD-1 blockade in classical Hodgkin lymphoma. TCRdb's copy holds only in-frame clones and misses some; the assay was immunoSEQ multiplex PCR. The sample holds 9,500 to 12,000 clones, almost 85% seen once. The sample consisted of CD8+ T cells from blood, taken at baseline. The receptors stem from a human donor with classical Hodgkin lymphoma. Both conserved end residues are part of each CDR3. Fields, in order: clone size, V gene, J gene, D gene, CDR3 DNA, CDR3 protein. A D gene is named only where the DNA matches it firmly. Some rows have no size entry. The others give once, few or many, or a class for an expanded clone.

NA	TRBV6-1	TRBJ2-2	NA	TGTGCCAGCAGACCCCTAGACACCGGGGAGCTGTTTTTT	CASRPLDTGELFF
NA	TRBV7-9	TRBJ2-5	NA	TGTGCCAGCAGCCGAATGAGCTTCGAGACCCAGTACTTC	CASSRMSFETQYF
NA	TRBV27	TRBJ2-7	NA	TGTGCCAGCGGGATCACACAATACGAGCAGTACTTC	CASGITQYEQYF
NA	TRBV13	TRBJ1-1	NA	TGTGCCAGCAGCTTAGGAGGCGGGATTGAAGCTTTCTTT	CASSLGGGIEAFF
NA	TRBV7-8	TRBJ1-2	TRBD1	TGTGCCAGCAGCTTAGCGACAGGGGTTAGGGGCTACACCTTC	CASSLATGVRGYTF
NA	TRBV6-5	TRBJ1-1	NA	TGTGCCAGCAGTCTGACGGGGGGAACTGAAGCTTTCTTT	CASSLTGGTEAFF
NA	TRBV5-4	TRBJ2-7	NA	TGTGCCAGCAGCTTGCCCGACGCCTACGAGCAGTACTTC	CASSLPDAYEQYF
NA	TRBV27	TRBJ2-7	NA	TGTGCCAGCAGTTTAGCAGACACCTACGAGCAGTACTTC	CASSLADTYEQYF
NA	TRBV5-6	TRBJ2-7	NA	TGTGCCAGCAGCGGGAGTAACGAGCAGTACTTC	CASSGSNEQYF
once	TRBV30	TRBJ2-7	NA	TGTGCCTGGTCGGGGGACGAGCAGTACTTC	CAWSGDEQYF
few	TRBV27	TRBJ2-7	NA	TGTGCCAGCAGTGAAAGACAGAGAGCTACCTACGAGCAGTACTTC	CASSERQRATYEQYF